This T cell receptor beta chain was sequenced during a study of cytomegalovirus exposure and HLA in healthy donors. The study, taken as a whole, reports: In a later analysis, productive TCRs from donors in an Asian-associated ancestry cluster reportedly carried fewer N-insertions than the cohort mean. TCR beta chains associated with HLA were, in a later analysis, more clonally expanded than equally common others.

For this clone: The antigen remains unidentified. The same CDR3 also results from other DNA sequences found in this sample.

This CDR3 is built from 15 residues. V shed 2 bases, J shed 0 bases, and the junction held 0 bases outside the gene matches. From germline, CDR1 is LNHDA and CDR2 SQIVND (reference sequence). Use of 60 Vbeta and 13 Jbeta primers characterized the PCR. In the original analysis: Tens of millions of unique TCR beta chains, 8.5 million to 14 million shared, were counted in a later analysis. The repertoire was sequenced with immunoSEQ multiplex PCR; TCRdb's copy has only in-frame clones and lacks some. V and J calls plus clone size are reproduced from that table; the DNA served to infer D and trimming. Of about 190,000 clones detected, roughly 81% appear once; the ten largest clones hold 2.5% to 3.5%.

The TCR sequence derives from a woman in her 30s in good health and CMV-seropositive. V usage is TRBV19 and J usage is TRBJ2-1; 8 bases match TRBD2. Sequencing input: PBMCs. The CDR3 DNA is TGTGCCAGTAGTATAAGCGGGAGCTCCTACAATGAGCAGTTCTTC. This codes for CASSISGSSYNEQFF.